These 31 T cell receptor beta chains were sequenced from one sample in a study of blood T cell repertoires in COVID-19. Generated by immunoSEQ multiplex PCR, the TCRdb table keeps only in-frame clones and is missing some. The sample has 200,000 to 300,000 clones, roughly 89% seen once. The sequenced sample was PBMCs or T cells enriched from blood (not recorded which). The receptors derive from a woman aged 30 to 39 with acute COVID-19.

The genes are TRBV25-1 and TRBJ1-1; 11 bases are shared with TRBD1. The CDR3 length is 17 residues. The V gene end was trimmed by 3 bases and the J gene end by 8 bases; junction bases not matched to a gene: 14. Germline CDR1 reads MGHDK; CDR2 reads SYGVNS. The chain's CDR3 is CASSDRARSGTGGEAFF. The CDR3, as DNA: TGTGCCAGCAGTGATCGAGCCCGATCCGGGACAGGGGGGGAAGCTTTCTTT.

The chain combines TRBV9 with TRBJ2-2, with D perhaps matching TRBD2 (6 bases). Trimming stripped 4 bases from V and 6 bases from J, with 19 bases between. The germline V gene encodes CDR1 SGDLS and CDR2 YYNGEE. The CDR3 spans 16 residues. For the CDR3, the DNA is TGTGCCAGCAGCCCCTCCGGGCAGGGAGGTTCCGGGGAGCTGTTTTTT. Encoded protein: CASSPSGQGGSGELFF.

The chain couples TRBV2 to TRBJ1-5; 9 nucleotides agree with TRBD1. V was pared by 5 bases and J by 5 bases, with 4 bases of the junction left unmatched. The CDR3 runs 14 residues. Germline lookup yields CDR1 SNHLY and CDR2 FYNNEI. CDR3 residues: CASSWGQGDQPQHF. The DNA of the CDR3 is TGTGCCAGCAGTTGGGGACAGGGCGATCAGCCCCAGCATTTT.

This chain links TRBV5-1 with TRBJ2-5, with TRBD2 matching 11 bases. V lost 2 bases to trimming and J lost 4 bases; unmatched junction nucleotides: 1. The V gene's germline CDR1 is SGHRS and CDR2 YFSETQ. CDR3 length: 14 amino acids. For the CDR3, the DNA is TGCGCCAGCAGCTTCACTAGCGGGGGAGAGACCCAGTACTTC. This encodes CASSFTSGGETQYF.

The chain joins TRBV7-8 to TRBJ1-4; TRBD1 might be the D (6 bases). V was trimmed by 3 bases and J by 7 bases, leaving 15 bases between them. The germline gives CDR1 SGHVS, CDR2 FQNEAQ. This CDR3 contains 15 residues. CDR3: CASSLGGGAREKLFF. In DNA form, the CDR3 reads TGTGCCAGCAGCTTGGGCGGGGGGGCGCGTGAAAAACTGTTTTTT.

V usage is TRBV11-2 and J usage is TRBJ2-5, with unresolved D. The CDR3 has 12 residues. CDR1 and CDR2 from the germline V gene are SGHAT and FQNNGV. Between the trimmed V and J ends, which lost 4 bases and 4 bases, there was a span of 7 bases. The CDR3 loop reads CASSSPGETQYF. CDR3 coding DNA: TGTGCCAGCAGCTCACCCGGAGAGACCCAGTACTTC.

The chain is built from TRBV13 and TRBJ1-2, with TRBD1 as a possible D gene (6 bases). The V and J ends lost 3 bases and 6 bases respectively, with 23 bases between them. The CDR3 consists of 17 residues. Looked up from germline, CDR1 is PRHDT and CDR2 is FYEKMQ (reference sequence). The CDR3 DNA reads as TGTGCCAGCAGCTTCGGGGGGGCGCTTGGGAAGTTGGATGGCTACACCTTC. Amino acids: CASSFGGALGKLDGYTF.

This chain links TRBV2 with TRBJ2-1, with D maybe TRBD1 (6 bases). The length of the CDR3 is 16 residues. Looked up from germline, CDR1 is SNHLY and CDR2 is FYNNEI. V lost 0 bases, J lost 6 bases, and 15 bases lay in between. CDR3 amino acids: CASSEAPWGLTNEQFF. CDR3 coding DNA: TGTGCCAGCAGTGAAGCGCCGTGGGGGCTAACCAATGAGCAGTTCTTC.

This clone was recorded only once. The chain links TRBV2 to TRBJ2-1; the match to TRBD2 covers 7 bases. The ends lost 7 bases at V and 3 bases at J; junction bases unmatched: 3. Germline-derived CDR1 and CDR2 are SNHLY and FYNNEI. The CDR3 runs to 13 residues. The CDR3 sequence is CASNGGDYNEQFF. The CDR3 DNA reads TGTGCCAGCAATGGGGGGGACTACAATGAGCAGTTCTTC.

The rearrangement joins TRBV9 to TRBJ2-3, with 15 bases lining up with TRBD2. The CDR3 loop spans 17 amino acids. Germline loops: CDR1 SGDLS, CDR2 YYNGEE. V lost 4 bases, J lost 3 bases, and 6 bases stayed unmatched. As DNA, the CDR3 is TGTGCCAGCAGCTCCGGGACTAGCGGGGGGAAGACAGATACGCAGTATTTT. Translation: CASSSGTSGGKTDTQYF.

The V gene is TRBV5-1, the J gene TRBJ2-7; 11 bases are shared with TRBD1. Germline CDR1 SGHRS, CDR2 YFSETQ. V shed 0 bases and J 5 bases; nucleotides not matched to a gene: 1. The CDR3 consists of 14 residues. The CDR3: CASSLAGQGDEQYF. The DNA of the CDR3 is TGCGCCAGCAGCTTGGCGGGACAGGGGGACGAGCAGTACTTC.

This clone showed up just once. The J gene is TRBJ1-1, the V gene TRBV3-1 (or the pseudogene TRBV3-2); D gene ambiguous. The CDR3 is 14 amino acids. Germline-derived CDR1 and CDR2 are LGHDT and YNNKEL (reference sequence). Between the trimmed V and J ends, which lost 1 base and 5 bases, there was a span of 11 bases. CDR3 sequence (DNA): TGTGCCAGCAGCCAAGCCCTTAAGACAACTGAAGCTTTCTTT. It encodes CASSQALKTTEAFF.

CDR3 sequence reads: CASSHKPETQYF. The CDR3 DNA sequence: TGTGCCAGCAGCCACAAGCCAGAGACCCAGTACTTC. The chain combines TRBV14 with TRBJ2-5; no clear D gene. V was pared by 3 bases and J by 4 bases, with 6 bases between. This CDR3 has 12 amino acids. Germline-derived CDR1 and CDR2 are SGHDN and FVKESK.

The chain carries TRBV7-2 and TRBJ1-2; 9 bases match TRBD1. Germline V gene lookup returns CDR1 SGHTA and CDR2 FQGNSA. The junction had 8 bases not matched to a gene; V was cut back by 4 bases and J by 8 bases. The CDR3 is 14 residues long. The CDR3 here is CASSSIGTGYGYTF. Written as DNA, the CDR3 is TGTGCCAGCAGCTCAATCGGGACAGGGTACGGCTACACCTTC.

The chain recombines TRBV2 with TRBJ2-3; D is possibly TRBD2 (5 bases). The ends were cut back, 3 bases at V and 3 bases at J, with 10 bases in the middle. Germline CDR1 and CDR2: SNHLY and FYNNEI. This CDR3 comprises 14 residues. The DNA for the CDR3 is TGTGCCAGCAGTGACTCAGCGGAAACAGATACGCAGTATTTT. Its protein product is CASSDSAETDTQYF. The full variable domain, in which reference TRBV2 and TRBJ2-3 provide the parts outside the CDR3, is EPEVTQTPSHQVTQMGQEVILRCVPISNHLYFYWYRQILGQKVEFLVSFYNNEISEKSEIFDDQFSVERPDGSNFTLKIRSTKLEDSAMYFCASSDSAETDTQYFGPGTRLTVL.

The chain's CDR3 is CASSLVDRDQPQHF. CDR3 nucleotides: TGTGCCAGCAGCTTGGTGGACAGGGATCAGCCCCAGCATTTT. The chain joins TRBV7-6 to TRBJ1-5; 8 bases match TRBD1. V dropped 3 bases and J dropped 5; count of bases not matched to a gene: 3. This CDR3 is 14 amino acids long. Per germline, CDR1 SGHVS and CDR2 FNYEAQ. Together with reference TRBV7-6 and TRBJ1-5, the CDR3 gives the full variable domain: GAGVSQSPRYKVTKRGQDVALRCDPISGHVSLYWYRQALGQGPEFLTYFNYEAQQDKSGLPNDRFSAERPEGSISTLTIQRTEQRDSAMYRCASSLVDRDQPQHFGDGTRLSIL.

V usage is TRBV7-8 and J usage is TRBJ2-7, with 8 bases identical to TRBD1. The length of the CDR3 is 15 residues. V shed 1 base and J 0 bases; nucleotides not matched to a gene: 2. CDR1 is SGHVS and CDR2 is FQNEAQ in the germline V gene. As DNA, the CDR3 is TGTGCCAGCAGCTTAGGGACAGGGTACTCCTACGAGCAGTACTTC. Its translation is CASSLGTGYSYEQYF.

This chain joins TRBV5-5 and TRBJ2-7; a weak D match, TRBD2 (6 bases). Trimming removed 0 bases from V and 5 bases from J, with 15 bases in between. The CDR3 extends over 15 amino acids. Germline V gives CDR1 SGHKS, CDR2 YYEKEE (reference sequence). The CDR3: CASSLVSGRTHEQYF. The DNA for the CDR3 is TGTGCCAGCAGCTTGGTATCAGGGAGGACCCACGAGCAGTACTTC.

The CDR3 reads CASSLNILYEQYF. DNA for the CDR3: TGTGCCAGCAGTTTAAACATTTTATACGAGCAGTACTTC. V is TRBV12-3 or TRBV12-4 and J is TRBJ2-7; no clear D. Trimming took 2 bases from V and 4 from J, leaving 9 bases between them. CDR3 length: 13 residues.

V usage is TRBV3-1 (or the pseudogene TRBV3-2) and J usage is TRBJ2-1, with 8 positions matching TRBD2. The CDR3 covers 14 residues. Germline lookup yields CDR1 LGHDT and CDR2 YNNKEL (reference sequence). The J segment lost 4 bases and the V segment lost 4 bases, leaving 3 bases of the junction unmatched. The CDR3 nucleotides read TGTGCCAGCAGCCTAGCGGGGCGATACAATGAGCAGTTCTTC. This sequence encodes CASSLAGRYNEQFF.

The rearrangement joins TRBV12-3 or TRBV12-4 to TRBJ1-4; no definite D call. This CDR3 is built from 13 residues. Trimming removed 4 bases at V and 15 bases at J, with 18 bases between. CDR3 sequence reads: CASSSGQETEVFF. The CDR3, as DNA: TGTGCCAGCAGTTCCGGGCAGGAAACGGAGGTGTTTTTT.

CDR3 region: CATRDTNYGYTF. CDR3 DNA: TGTGCCACCCGGGACACCAACTATGGCTACACCTTC. The chain recombines TRBV6-5 with TRBJ1-2, with D maybe TRBD1 (6 bases). The CDR3 length is 12 residues. Trimming took off 10 bases at V and 2 bases at J, with 11 bases between the two ends. CDR1 MNHEY and CDR2 SVGAGI come from the germline V gene.

J is TRBJ1-1 and V is TRBV19, with TRBD1 matching 10 bases. V lost 0 bases, J lost 7 bases, and 8 bases stayed unmatched. There are 16 residues in the CDR3. From germline, CDR1 is LNHDA and CDR2 SQIVND (reference sequence). CDR3 DNA sequence: TGTGCCAGTAGTATAGATCTATGGGGACAGGGGCTTGAAGCTTTCTTT. Its translation is CASSIDLWGQGLEAFF.

V is TRBV19 and J is TRBJ2-1, with D possibly being TRBD1 (6 bases). V was cut by 9 bases and J by 5 bases, with 17 bases left in between. From germline, CDR1 is LNHDA and CDR2 SQIVND (reference sequence). This CDR3 has 14 residues. As DNA, the CDR3 is TGTGCCAGCCGGAGCGGCAGGGGTGACAATGAGCAGTTCTTC. The encoded protein is CASRSGRGDNEQFF.

This clone was seen a single time. Relative to the germline gene, one junction end is altered; a read error may explain this. The J gene is TRBJ1-2, the V gene TRBV5-1; TRBD1 matches 7 bases. The CDR3 extends over 14 amino acids. Per germline, CDR1 SGHRS and CDR2 YFSETQ. CDR3 loop: CASSLAPGQRLPDF. CDR3 nucleotides: TGCGCCAGCAGCTTGGCCCCGGGACAGCGACTACCTGACTTC.

The rearrangement uses TRBV19 and TRBJ2-7, with D possibly being TRBD1 (5 bases). The CDR3 runs to 14 residues. Germline V gives CDR1 LNHDA, CDR2 SQIVND (reference sequence). The V end was cut by 3 bases, the J end by 6 bases, with 15 bases between. CDR3 nucleotides: TGTGCCAGTAGTATTAGCCAGGGTTCGTTCGAGCAGTACTTC. Translated, it gives CASSISQGSFEQYF.

V gene TRBV6-1 combines with J gene TRBJ1-5; D is unresolved. Trimming shortened V by 8 bases and J by 6 bases, and 11 bases separated the two germline ends. Germline V lookup: CDR1 MNHNS, CDR2 SASEGT. CDR3 length: 12 residues. The CDR3 protein is CASHEAFQPQHF. The CDR3 coding sequence is TGTGCCAGCCATGAGGCATTTCAGCCCCAGCATTTT.

The V call is TRBV3-1 (or the pseudogene TRBV3-2), the J call TRBJ1-5, with 8 bases lining up with TRBD1. The V segment lost 4 bases and the J segment 2 bases; nucleotides outside the gene matches: 4. The CDR3 length is 15 residues. CDR1 is LGHDT and CDR2 is YNNKEL in the germline V gene (reference sequence). CDR3 sequence (DNA): TGTGCCAGCAGCCCGACAGGGGTGGGCAATCAGCCCCAGCATTTT. Translation gives CASSPTGVGNQPQHF.

This clone has a single count. The rearrangement links TRBV18 to TRBJ1-5; D not certain. CDR1 is KGHSH, CDR2 LQKENI, per germline. The CDR3 is made up of 14 amino acids. The V and J ends lost 0 bases and 5 bases respectively, with 8 bases between them. CDR3 nucleotides: TGTGCCAGCTCACCACCTGGAGGGTATCAGCCCCAGCATTTT. This encodes CASSPPGGYQPQHF.

Details on this clone: Within the sample, other DNA sequences also encode this same CDR3. The V call is TRBV9, the J call TRBJ1-1; D possibly corresponds to TRBD1 (6 bases). Trimming pared 7 bases from V and 5 bases from J, leaving 18 bases between. Looked up from germline, CDR1 is SGDLS and CDR2 is YYNGEE. This CDR3 has 14 residues. CDR3 nucleotides: TGTGCCAGCCGGCCCGGGGGGGGGCCTACTGAAGCTTTCTTT. Residues: CASRPGGGPTEAFF.

CDR3 nucleotides: TGTGCCAGCAGCCCCAGAGGGACAGGGGCCTACGAGCAGTACTTC. Protein: CASSPRGTGAYEQYF. This chain uses TRBV28 with TRBJ2-7; TRBD1 agrees at 10 bases. The CDR3 is made up of 15 amino acids. The J segment lost 2 bases and the V segment lost 6 bases, leaving 7 bases of the junction unmatched. Germline lookup yields CDR1 MDHEN and CDR2 SYDVKM. Together with reference TRBV28 and TRBJ2-7, the CDR3 gives the full variable domain: DVKVTQSSRYLVKRTGEKVFLECVQDMDHENMFWYRQDPGLGLRLIYFSYDVKMKEKGDIPEGYSVSREKKERFSLILESASTNQTSMYLCASSPRGTGAYEQYFGPGTRLTVT.